These 13 T cell receptor beta chains share one sample of origin, sequenced in a study of blood T cell repertoires in COVID-19. The table came from immunoSEQ multiplex PCR; TCRdb's copy has only in-frame clones and leaves some out. Here the sample spans about 180,000 clones, around 85% being singletons. The source material was PBMCs or T cells enriched from blood (not recorded which). These receptors originate from a man aged 35-49 years who had recovered from COVID-19.

V is TRBV28 and J is TRBJ2-1, with 7 bases aligning to TRBD2. Trimming cost V 3 bases and J 9 bases; bases outside gene matches: 8. Germline CDR1 MDHEN, CDR2 SYDVKM. The CDR3 length is 14 residues. In nucleotides, the CDR3 is TGTGCCAGCAGTTTCCTAGCGGAAGCGGGTGAGCAGTTCTTC. Protein product: CASSFLAEAGEQFF.

The gene calls are TRBV28 and TRBJ1-1, with TRBD1 matching 9 bases. The ends lost 5 bases at V and 4 bases at J; junction bases unmatched: 8. The CDR3 contains 15 residues. Germline-derived CDR1 and CDR2 are MDHEN and SYDVKM. The CDR3 loop reads CASSPGDRVGTEAFF. The CDR3 DNA reads as TGTGCCAGCAGTCCCGGGGACAGGGTGGGCACTGAAGCTTTCTTT.

The V and J genes are TRBV11-2 and TRBJ2-7; TRBD2 agrees at 10 bases. From germline, CDR1 is SGHAT and CDR2 FQNNGV. The CDR3 runs 16 residues. With V trimmed by 6 bases and J by 4 bases, 12 bases remained unmatched. CDR3: CASRLASAGGPYEQYF. CDR3 DNA: TGTGCCAGCAGGCTGGCTTCAGCGGGAGGGCCGTACGAGCAGTACTTC.

V and J are TRBV30 and TRBJ1-4; 8 positions agree with TRBD1. This CDR3 spans 14 amino acids. Germline CDR1 reads GTSNPN; CDR2 reads SVGIG (reference sequence). J was trimmed by 10 bases and V by 7 bases; bases with no gene match: 14. DNA of the CDR3: TGTGCCTCAACGACCCTGACAGGGGATGGAAAACTGTTTTTT. Residues: CASTTLTGDGKLFF.

The chain couples TRBV7-9 to TRBJ2-5; 10 nucleotides agree with TRBD1. Germline V gene sequence: CDR1 SEHNR, CDR2 FQNEAQ (reference sequence). Trimming removed 5 bases from V and 5 bases from J; junction bases left unmatched: 8. This CDR3 is 15 amino acids long. The CDR3 reads CASSRGTGARETQYF. CDR3 coding DNA: TGTGCCAGCAGCCGCGGGACAGGGGCGCGGGAGACCCAGTACTTC.

In this sample, this clone turned up a few times. The rearrangement uses TRBV27 and TRBJ1-1, with 7 bases fitting TRBD1. This CDR3 region has 13 residues. Germline trimming cut 3 bases from V and 7 bases from J; bases unmatched to any gene: 5. CDR1 and CDR2 from the germline V gene are MNHEY and SMNVEV (reference sequence). CDR3 region: CASSFNSGGEAFF. The CDR3 DNA is TGTGCCAGCAGTTTTAATTCAGGGGGTGAAGCTTTCTTT.

This chain uses TRBV19 with TRBJ2-1; maybe TRBD2 (5 bases). The V gene's germline CDR1 is LNHDA and CDR2 SQIVND (reference sequence). V lost 5 bases and J 1 base, leaving 9 bases between the germline ends. The length of the CDR3 is 14 residues. DNA for the CDR3: TGTGCCAGTAGTGCGCGGGCTTCCTACAATGAGCAGTTCTTC. Its protein product is CASSARASYNEQFF.

This chain uses TRBV18 with TRBJ2-5; 9 bases agree with TRBD1. Per germline, CDR1 KGHSH and CDR2 LQKENI. This CDR3 region has 17 residues. The V segment lost 3 bases and the J segment 2 bases; nucleotides outside the gene matches: 10. The CDR3 loop is CASSPTPQGASQETQYF. DNA of the CDR3: TGTGCCAGCTCACCCACCCCACAGGGGGCGAGTCAAGAGACCCAGTACTTC.

This chain links TRBV7-9 with TRBJ1-2; D remains ambiguous. Trimming stripped 4 bases from V and 2 bases from J, with 14 bases between. This CDR3 is 15 amino acids long. Looked up from germline, CDR1 is SEHNR and CDR2 is FQNEAQ (reference sequence). CDR3 region: CASSSSGGVNYGYTF. The CDR3 DNA follows: TGTGCCAGCAGCTCAAGCGGTGGGGTAAACTATGGCTACACCTTC.

The rearrangement joins TRBV27 to TRBJ1-2; the match to TRBD1 covers 12 bases. The CDR3 extends over 15 amino acids. Per the germline V gene, CDR1 is MNHEY and CDR2 is SMNVEV (reference sequence). V lost 5 bases and J lost 4; bases outside the gene matches: 5. The CDR3 sequence is CASSLGQGARYGYTF. As DNA, the CDR3 is TGTGCCAGCAGTCTGGGACAGGGGGCCCGCTATGGCTACACCTTC.

This chain uses TRBV7-3 with TRBJ1-1, with D possibly being TRBD1 (6 bases). This CDR3 spans 16 amino acids. V was trimmed by 4 bases and J by 1 base, leaving 16 bases between them. From germline, CDR1 is SGHTA and CDR2 FQGTGA. CDR3 bases: TGTGCCAGCAGCTCATGGGTTCGGACAGCGAACACTGAAGCTTTCTTT. It encodes CASSSWVRTANTEAFF.

The chain couples TRBV5-1 to TRBJ2-2; TRBD1 matches at 10 bases. CDR1 is SGHRS and CDR2 is YFSETQ in the germline V gene. The CDR3 runs 16 residues. V dropped 3 bases and J dropped 4; count of bases not matched to a gene: 6. The chain's CDR3 is CASSSPGQGITGELFF. The CDR3 region has the DNA TGCGCCAGCAGCTCGCCGGGACAGGGGATCACCGGGGAGCTGTTTTTT.

In this sample, this clone turned up once. This rearrangement joins TRBV19 to TRBJ1-1, with 7 bases fitting TRBD1. Looked up from germline, CDR1 is LNHDA and CDR2 is SQIVND (reference sequence). CDR3 length: 15 amino acids. J was trimmed by 7 bases and V by 7 bases; bases with no gene match: 15. The CDR3 loop reads CASTLEDQGVGEAFF. The CDR3 DNA reads as TGTGCCAGTACCCTAGAAGACCAGGGGGTGGGTGAAGCTTTCTTT.